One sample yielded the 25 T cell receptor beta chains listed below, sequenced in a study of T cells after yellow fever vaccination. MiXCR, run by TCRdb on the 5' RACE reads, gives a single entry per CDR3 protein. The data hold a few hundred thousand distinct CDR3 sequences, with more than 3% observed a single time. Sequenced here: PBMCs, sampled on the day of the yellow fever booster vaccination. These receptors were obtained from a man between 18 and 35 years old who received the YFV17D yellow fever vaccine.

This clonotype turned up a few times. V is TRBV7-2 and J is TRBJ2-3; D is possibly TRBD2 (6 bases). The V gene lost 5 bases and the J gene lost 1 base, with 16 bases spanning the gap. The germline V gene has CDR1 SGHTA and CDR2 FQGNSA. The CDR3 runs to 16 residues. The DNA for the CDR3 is TGTGCCAGCAGCGCCGATTGGGGCGGGGGCACAGATACGCAGTATTTT. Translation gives CASSADWGGGTDTQYF.

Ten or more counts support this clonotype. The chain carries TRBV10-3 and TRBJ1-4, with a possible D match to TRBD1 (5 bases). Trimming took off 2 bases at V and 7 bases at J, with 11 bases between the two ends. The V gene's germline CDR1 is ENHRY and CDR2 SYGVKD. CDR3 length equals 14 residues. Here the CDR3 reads CAISEVQGGEKLFF. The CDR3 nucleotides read TGTGCCATCAGTGAGGTCCAGGGCGGTGAAAAACTGTTTTTT.

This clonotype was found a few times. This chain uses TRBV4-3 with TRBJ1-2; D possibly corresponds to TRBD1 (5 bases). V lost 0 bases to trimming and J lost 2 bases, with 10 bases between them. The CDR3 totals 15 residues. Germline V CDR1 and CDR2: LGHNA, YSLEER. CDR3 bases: TGCGCCAGCAGCCAAGACTGGGGACGAAACTATGGCTACACCTTC. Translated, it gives CASSQDWGRNYGYTF.

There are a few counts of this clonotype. CDR3 loop: CASSLGGRRGYGYTF. CDR3 in DNA: TGTGCCAGCAGTTTAGGGGGTAGAAGGGGATATGGCTACACCTTC. J is TRBJ1-2 and V is TRBV12-3 or TRBV12-4, with a tentative D call TRBD1 (5 bases). CDR3 length: 15 amino acids. V lost 1 base and J lost 5, with 14 bases in between.

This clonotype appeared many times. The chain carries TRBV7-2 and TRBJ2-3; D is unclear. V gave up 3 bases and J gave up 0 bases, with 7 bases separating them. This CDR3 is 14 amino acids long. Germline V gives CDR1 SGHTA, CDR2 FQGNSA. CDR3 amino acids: CASSLGISTDTQYF. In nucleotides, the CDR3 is TGTGCCAGCAGCTTGGGGATCAGCACAGATACGCAGTATTTT.

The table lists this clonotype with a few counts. CDR3 sequence: CASSRKTGQPLEQYV. CDR3 nucleotides: TGTGCCAGCAGCCGGAAAACGGGACAGCCCTTAGAGCAGTACGTC. This chain links TRBV14 with TRBJ2-7; 7 nucleotides match TRBD1. The CDR3 runs 15 residues. Germline V gene data show CDR1 as SGHDN and CDR2 as FVKESK. The V segment lost 4 bases and the J segment 7 bases; nucleotides outside the gene matches: 13.

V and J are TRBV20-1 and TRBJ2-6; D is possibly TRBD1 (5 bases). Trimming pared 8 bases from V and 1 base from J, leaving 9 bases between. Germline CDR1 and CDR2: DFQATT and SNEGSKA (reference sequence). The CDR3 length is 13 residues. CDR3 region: CSLRTSGANVLTF. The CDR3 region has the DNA TGCAGTCTTCGGACATCTGGGGCCAACGTCCTGACTTTC.

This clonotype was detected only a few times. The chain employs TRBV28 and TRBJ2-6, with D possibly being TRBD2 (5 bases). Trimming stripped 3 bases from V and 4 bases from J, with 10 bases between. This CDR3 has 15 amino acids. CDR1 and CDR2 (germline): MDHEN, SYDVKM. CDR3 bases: TGTGCCAGCAGTTTGGGAGTAACAGGGGCCAACGTCCTGACTTTC. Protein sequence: CASSLGVTGANVLTF.

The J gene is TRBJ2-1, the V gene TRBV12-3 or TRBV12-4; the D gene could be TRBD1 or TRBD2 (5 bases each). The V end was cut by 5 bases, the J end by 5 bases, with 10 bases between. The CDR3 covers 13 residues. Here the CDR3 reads CASSPRGHNEQFF. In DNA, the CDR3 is TGTGCCAGCAGTCCCCGGGGCCACAATGAGCAGTTCTTC.

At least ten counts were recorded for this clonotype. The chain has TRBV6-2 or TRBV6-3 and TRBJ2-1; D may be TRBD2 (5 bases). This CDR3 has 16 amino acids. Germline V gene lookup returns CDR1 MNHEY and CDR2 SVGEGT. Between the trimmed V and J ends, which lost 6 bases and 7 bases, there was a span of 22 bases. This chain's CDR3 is CASSKDWVVVLNEQFF. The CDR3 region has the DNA TGTGCCAGCAGCAAGGACTGGGTAGTGGTTTTAAATGAGCAGTTCTTC.

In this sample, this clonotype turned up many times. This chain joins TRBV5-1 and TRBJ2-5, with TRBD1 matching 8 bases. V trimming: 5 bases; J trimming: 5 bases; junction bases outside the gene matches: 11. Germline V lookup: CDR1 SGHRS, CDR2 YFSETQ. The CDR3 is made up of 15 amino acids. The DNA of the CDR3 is TGCGCCAGCAGGTTCTCGACAGGGGTGCATGAGACCCAGTACTTC. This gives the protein CASRFSTGVHETQYF.

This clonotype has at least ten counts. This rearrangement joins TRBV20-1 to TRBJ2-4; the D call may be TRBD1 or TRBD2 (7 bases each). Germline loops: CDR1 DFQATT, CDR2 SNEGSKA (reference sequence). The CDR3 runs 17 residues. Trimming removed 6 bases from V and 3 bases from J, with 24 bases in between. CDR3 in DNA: TGCAGTGCCAGGGGGTGGGAGGGGGCTAGTGGCAAAAACATTCAGTACTTC. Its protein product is CSARGWEGASGKNIQYF.

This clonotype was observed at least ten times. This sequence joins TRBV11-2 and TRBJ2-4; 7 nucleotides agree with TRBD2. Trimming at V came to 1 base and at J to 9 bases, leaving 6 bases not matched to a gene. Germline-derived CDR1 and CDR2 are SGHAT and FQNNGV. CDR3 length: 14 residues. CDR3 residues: CASSLASGEGIQYF. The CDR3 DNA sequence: TGTGCCAGCAGCTTAGCCAGCGGGGAGGGCATTCAGTACTTC.

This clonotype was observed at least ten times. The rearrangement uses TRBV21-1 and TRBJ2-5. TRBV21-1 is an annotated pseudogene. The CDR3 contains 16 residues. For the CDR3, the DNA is TGTGCCAGCAGCAAGACGTATCGGTACCTCAAGAAGACCCAGTACTTC. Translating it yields CASSKTYRYLKKTQYF.

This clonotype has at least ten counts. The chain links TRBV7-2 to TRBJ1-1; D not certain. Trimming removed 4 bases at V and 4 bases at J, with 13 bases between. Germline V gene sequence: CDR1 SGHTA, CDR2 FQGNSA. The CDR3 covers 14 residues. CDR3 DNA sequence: TGTGCCAGCAGCTGGACTGCGGAGGTCACTGAAGCTTTCTTT. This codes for CASSWTAEVTEAFF. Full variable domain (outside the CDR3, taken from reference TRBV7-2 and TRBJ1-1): GAGVSQSPSNKVTEKGKDVELRCDPISGHTALYWYRQSLGQGLEFLIYFQGNSAPDKSGLPSDRFSAERTGGSVSTLTIQRTQQEDSAVYLCASSWTAEVTEAFFGQGTRLTVV.

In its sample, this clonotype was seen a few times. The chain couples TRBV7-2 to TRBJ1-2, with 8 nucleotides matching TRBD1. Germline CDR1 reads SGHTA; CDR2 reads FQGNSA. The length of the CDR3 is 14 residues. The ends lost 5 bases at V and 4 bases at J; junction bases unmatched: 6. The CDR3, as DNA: TGTGCCAGCAGCGGACAGGGAGGCGTCTATGGCTACACCTTC. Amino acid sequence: CASSGQGGVYGYTF.

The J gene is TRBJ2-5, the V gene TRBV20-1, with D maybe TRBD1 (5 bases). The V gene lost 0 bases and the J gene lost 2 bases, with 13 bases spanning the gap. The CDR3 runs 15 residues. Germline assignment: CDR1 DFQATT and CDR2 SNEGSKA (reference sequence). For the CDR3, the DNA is TGCAGTGCTAGAGATCCCCAGGGTTCGCAAGAGACCCAGTACTTC. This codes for CSARDPQGSQETQYF.

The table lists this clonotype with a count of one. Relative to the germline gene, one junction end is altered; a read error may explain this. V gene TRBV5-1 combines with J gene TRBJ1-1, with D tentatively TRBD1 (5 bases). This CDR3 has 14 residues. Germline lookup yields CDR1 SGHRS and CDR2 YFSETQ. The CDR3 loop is CASSFLAEDTDAFF. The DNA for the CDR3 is TGCGCCAGCAGCTTTTTGGCCGAGGACACTGATGCTTTCTTT.

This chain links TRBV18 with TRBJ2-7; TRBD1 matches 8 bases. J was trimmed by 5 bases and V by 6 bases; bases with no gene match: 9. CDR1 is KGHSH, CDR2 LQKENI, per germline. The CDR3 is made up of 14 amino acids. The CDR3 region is CASSPTGVGHEQYV. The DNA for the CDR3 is TGTGCCAGCTCCCCGACAGGGGTAGGCCACGAGCAGTACGTC.

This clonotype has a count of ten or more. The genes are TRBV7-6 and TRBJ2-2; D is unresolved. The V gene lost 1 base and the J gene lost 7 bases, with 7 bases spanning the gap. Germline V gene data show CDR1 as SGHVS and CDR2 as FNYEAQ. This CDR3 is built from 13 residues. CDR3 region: CASSLESLGELFF. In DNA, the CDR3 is TGTGCCAGCAGCTTAGAGTCCCTCGGGGAGCTGTTTTTT. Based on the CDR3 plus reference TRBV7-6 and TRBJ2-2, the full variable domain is GAGVSQSPRYKVTKRGQDVALRCDPISGHVSLYWYRQALGQGPEFLTYFNYEAQQDKSGLPNDRFSAERPEGSISTLTIQRTEQRDSAMYRCASSLESLGELFFGEGSRLTVL.

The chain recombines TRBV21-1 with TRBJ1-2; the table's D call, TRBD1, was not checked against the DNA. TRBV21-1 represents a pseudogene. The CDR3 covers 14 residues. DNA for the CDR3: TGTGCCAGCAGCAAAAGGGCAGGGAACTATGGCTACACCTTC. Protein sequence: CASSKRAGNYGYTF.

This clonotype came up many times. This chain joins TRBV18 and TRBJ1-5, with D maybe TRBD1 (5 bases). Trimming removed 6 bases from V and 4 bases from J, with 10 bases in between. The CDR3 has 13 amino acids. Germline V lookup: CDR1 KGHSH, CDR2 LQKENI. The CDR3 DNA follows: TGTGCCAGCTCGTCACAGGAGAATCAGCCCCAGCATTTT. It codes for CASSSQENQPQHF.

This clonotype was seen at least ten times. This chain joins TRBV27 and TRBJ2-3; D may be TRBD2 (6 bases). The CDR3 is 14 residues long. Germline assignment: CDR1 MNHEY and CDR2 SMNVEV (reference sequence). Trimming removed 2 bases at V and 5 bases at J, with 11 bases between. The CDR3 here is CASSLNRGRDTQYF. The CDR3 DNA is TGTGCCAGCAGTTTAAATCGGGGGAGAGATACGCAGTATTTT.

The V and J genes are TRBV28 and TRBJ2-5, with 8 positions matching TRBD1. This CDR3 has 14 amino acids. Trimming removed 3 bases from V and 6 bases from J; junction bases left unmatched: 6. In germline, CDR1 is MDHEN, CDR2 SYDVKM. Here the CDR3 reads CASSFAGGGKTQYF. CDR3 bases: TGTGCCAGCAGTTTCGCAGGGGGCGGGAAGACCCAGTACTTC.

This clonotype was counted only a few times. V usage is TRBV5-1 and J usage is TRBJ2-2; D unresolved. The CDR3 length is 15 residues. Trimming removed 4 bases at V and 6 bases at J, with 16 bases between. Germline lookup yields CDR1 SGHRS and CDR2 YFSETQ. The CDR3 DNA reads TGCGCCAGCAGCGGGATAGGGTTCGGGTCCGGGGAGCTGTTTTTT. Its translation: CASSGIGFGSGELFF.